These T cell receptor beta chains were read from a single sample in a study of cytomegalovirus exposure and HLA in healthy donors. The data were produced by immunoSEQ multiplex PCR, yet TCRdb's version contains in-frame clones alone and is incomplete. The data contain about 110,000 clones, less than 85% of them seen just once; the ten biggest clones take up approximately 8.2%. Sequencing used PBMCs. The receptors were gathered from a man between 40 and 49 years old in good health and CMV-seropositive. Each CDR3 is given with its conserved first and last residue. The D gene is left open where the match is weak. The size field is filled for only some rows; it gives once, few, many or a size class.

clone_size: -; d_call: -; v_call: TRBV7-2; j_call: TRBJ2-7; cdr3_nt: TGTGCCAGCAGCTTAGGGGGGCGCCCCTACGAGCAGTACTTC; cdr3_aa: CASSLGGRPYEQYF
clone_size: once; d_call: -; v_call: TRBV30; j_call: TRBJ2-3; cdr3_nt: TGTGCCTGGAGTGTGGGGGCTAACACAGATACGCAGTATTTT; cdr3_aa: CAWSVGANTDTQYF
clone_size: -; d_call: -; v_call: TRBV2; j_call: TRBJ2-3; cdr3_nt: TGTGCCAGCGCCCCGGCGAGGGATACGCAGTATTTT; cdr3_aa: CASAPARDTQYF
clone_size: -; d_call: -; v_call: TRBV7-3; j_call: TRBJ1-2; cdr3_nt: TGTGCCAGCAGCTTAAACGGGGGCTATGGCTACACCTTC; cdr3_aa: CASSLNGGYGYTF
clone_size: -; d_call: -; v_call: TRBV18; j_call: TRBJ2-6; cdr3_nt: TGTGCCAGCTCACCCTCTCGCTCTGGGGCCAACGTCCTGACTTTC; cdr3_aa: CASSPSRSGANVLTF
clone_size: -; d_call: TRBD1; v_call: TRBV6-5; j_call: TRBJ1-1; cdr3_nt: TGTGCCAGCAGCTCAGGGGGCAACTATGAAGCTTTCTTT; cdr3_aa: CASSSGGNYEAFF
clone_size: few; d_call: -; v_call: TRBV29-1; j_call: TRBJ2-2; cdr3_nt: TGCAGCGTTGAAATAATAACGGCGAACACCGGGGAGCTGTTTTTT; cdr3_aa: CSVEIITANTGELFF
clone_size: -; d_call: -; v_call: TRBV7-3; j_call: TRBJ2-1; cdr3_nt: TGTGCCAGCAGCTTAAGTAGCTACAATGAGCAGTTCTTC; cdr3_aa: CASSLSSYNEQFF
clone_size: -; d_call: -; v_call: TRBV21-1; j_call: TRBJ1-5; cdr3_nt: TGTGCCAGCAGCCCCCCCGGGCGGGTAAGCAATCAGCCCCAGCATTTT; cdr3_aa: CASSPPGRVSNQPQHF
clone_size: -; d_call: -; v_call: TRBV6-4; j_call: TRBJ2-1; cdr3_nt: TGTGCCAGCAGTTCCGGACAGTCTTACAATGAGCAGTTCTTC; cdr3_aa: CASSSGQSYNEQFF
clone_size: -; d_call: -; v_call: TRBV28; j_call: TRBJ1-4; cdr3_nt: TGTGCCAGCAGTTTATCAGGGTCGGATGAAAAACTGTTTTTT; cdr3_aa: CASSLSGSDEKLFF
clone_size: once; d_call: -; v_call: TRBV7-3; j_call: TRBJ2-2; cdr3_nt: TGTGCCAGCAGTAACTCCCAAAGGGGAACCGGGGAGCTGTTTTTT; cdr3_aa: CASSNSQRGTGELFF
clone_size: -; d_call: TRBD2; v_call: TRBV27; j_call: TRBJ2-6; cdr3_nt: TGTGCCAGCAGTTTCGGGACTAGCGGGATAGGGGGCCGGGCCAACGGCCTGACTTTC; cdr3_aa: CASSFGTSGIGGRANGLTF
clone_size: -; d_call: -; v_call: TRBV30; j_call: TRBJ2-4; cdr3_nt: TGTGCCTGGAGTGCTGTCGGGACTGGAAACAGTCAGTACTTC; cdr3_aa: CAWSAVGTGNSQYF
clone_size: -; d_call: -; v_call: TRBV28; j_call: TRBJ1-2; cdr3_nt: TGTGCCAGCAGTTTCCCCCCAGGGTATAACTTTGGCTACACCTTC; cdr3_aa: CASSFPPGYNFGYTF
clone_size: -; d_call: TRBD1; v_call: TRBV6-6; j_call: TRBJ1-2; cdr3_nt: TGTGCCAGCAGCTCCGGGACAGGGACTTGGGGCTACACCTTC; cdr3_aa: CASSSGTGTWGYTF
clone_size: -; d_call: -; v_call: TRBV4-1; j_call: TRBJ2-5; cdr3_nt: TGCGCCAGCAGCCCCCCAACGGGGGAGACCCAGTACTTC; cdr3_aa: CASSPPTGETQYF
clone_size: -; d_call: -; v_call: TRBV11-2; j_call: TRBJ2-5; cdr3_nt: TGTGCCAGCAGATGGGGAGGAAAAGAGACCCAGTACTTC; cdr3_aa: CASRWGGKETQYF
clone_size: -; d_call: -; v_call: TRBV7-7; j_call: TRBJ2-7; cdr3_nt: TGTGCTAGCAGGCTGGACACCACCTACGAGCAGTACTTC; cdr3_aa: CASRLDTTYEQYF
clone_size: -; d_call: TRBD1; v_call: TRBV15; j_call: TRBJ2-7; cdr3_nt: TGTGCCACCAAGCCGGGACAGGGGGCTAACGAGCAGTACTTC; cdr3_aa: CATKPGQGANEQYF
clone_size: -; d_call: TRBD2; v_call: TRBV5-4; j_call: TRBJ2-2; cdr3_nt: TGTGCCAGCAGCTTGGCGCTAGCGGGAGGGACCGGGGAGCTGTTTTTT; cdr3_aa: CASSLALAGGTGELFF
clone_size: -; d_call: -; v_call: TRBV11-2; j_call: TRBJ2-6; cdr3_nt: TGTGCCAGCAGCAATGTCAACTCTGGGGCCAACGGCCTGACTTTC; cdr3_aa: CASSNVNSGANGLTF
clone_size: few; d_call: -; v_call: TRBV6-5; j_call: TRBJ2-7; cdr3_nt: TGTGCCAGCAGCTCCGTTCTCTCCTACGAGCAGTACTTC; cdr3_aa: CASSSVLSYEQYF
clone_size: few; d_call: -; v_call: TRBV19; j_call: TRBJ2-6; cdr3_nt: TGTGCCAGTAGTATCTGGGCAGGTTTTGGCAACGGCCTGACTTTC; cdr3_aa: CASSIWAGFGNGLTF
clone_size: -; d_call: TRBD1; v_call: TRBV6-6; j_call: TRBJ1-2; cdr3_nt: TGTGCCAGCACCCAGGACAGGAACTATGGCTACACCTTC; cdr3_aa: CASTQDRNYGYTF
clone_size: few; d_call: TRBD1; v_call: TRBV13; j_call: TRBJ1-2; cdr3_nt: TGTGCCAGCAGCGAGTGGGACAGACCTAACTATGGCTACACCTTC; cdr3_aa: CASSEWDRPNYGYTF
clone_size: once; d_call: -; v_call: TRBV18; j_call: TRBJ2-1; cdr3_nt: TGTGCCAGCTCACCGGGGAGCTCCTACAATGAGCAGTTCTTC; cdr3_aa: CASSPGSSYNEQFF
clone_size: once; d_call: -; v_call: TRBV19; j_call: TRBJ1-6; cdr3_nt: TGTGCCAGTAGTTTTAGCTCCTATAATTCACCCCTCCACTTT; cdr3_aa: CASSFSSYNSPLHF
clone_size: -; d_call: -; v_call: TRBV7-3; j_call: TRBJ2-1; cdr3_nt: TGTGCCAGCAGCTTACTTGGACTGGACTACAATGAGCAGTTCTTC; cdr3_aa: CASSLLGLDYNEQFF
clone_size: once; d_call: TRBD1; v_call: TRBV28; j_call: TRBJ1-4; cdr3_nt: TGTGCCAGCAGCCCAGGGGGAGCAACTAATGAAAAACTGTTTTTT; cdr3_aa: CASSPGGATNEKLFF
clone_size: -; d_call: TRBD2; v_call: TRBV7-3; j_call: TRBJ2-1; cdr3_nt: TGTGCCAGCAGCTCCTTCTTAGCGGGGCCCGACAATGAGCAGTTCTTC; cdr3_aa: CASSSFLAGPDNEQFF
clone_size: -; d_call: TRBD1; v_call: TRBV5-1; j_call: TRBJ2-7; cdr3_nt: TGCGCCAGCAGCTTGGGCGGACAGGGGGCGGACGAGCAGTACTTC; cdr3_aa: CASSLGGQGADEQYF
clone_size: -; d_call: TRBD2; v_call: TRBV7-2; j_call: TRBJ2-7; cdr3_nt: TGTGCCAGCAGCCGTCGACTAGCGGGGAAAGGGGACGAGCAGTACTTC; cdr3_aa: CASSRRLAGKGDEQYF